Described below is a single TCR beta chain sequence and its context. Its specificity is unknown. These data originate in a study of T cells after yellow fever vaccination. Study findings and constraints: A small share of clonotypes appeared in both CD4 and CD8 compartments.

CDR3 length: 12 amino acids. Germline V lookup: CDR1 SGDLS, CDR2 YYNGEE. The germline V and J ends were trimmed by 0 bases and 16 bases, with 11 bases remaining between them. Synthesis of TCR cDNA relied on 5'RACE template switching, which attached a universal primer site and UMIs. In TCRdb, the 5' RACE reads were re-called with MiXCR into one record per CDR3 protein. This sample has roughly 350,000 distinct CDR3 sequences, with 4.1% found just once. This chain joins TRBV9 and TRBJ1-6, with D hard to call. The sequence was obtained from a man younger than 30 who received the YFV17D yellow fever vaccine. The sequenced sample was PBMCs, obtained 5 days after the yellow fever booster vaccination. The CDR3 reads CASSVEWGGLHF. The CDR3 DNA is TGTGCCAGCAGCGTAGAGTGGGGAGGACTCCACTTT.